The 17 T cell receptor beta chains reported below all come from one sample, sequenced in a study of regulatory T cells in long-lasting Graves disease. CDR3-region Arm-PCR and iRepertoire HTBI primers produced the TCR beta libraries. TCRdb fed the multiplex PCR reads into MiXCR, producing one record per CDR3 protein. This sample carries around 320,000 distinct CDR3 sequences, approximately 16% of them seen once, and the ten largest clones take 25% to 30%. Time point in this sample: newly diagnosed GD, antithyroid drugs for less than 3 months. From PBMCs, RNA was extracted and then used to make the TCR library. This sample also appeared in a second study, on T cells in Graves' hyperthyroidism and ophthalmopathy.

Source: peripheral blood mononuclear cells (PBMCs), taken at new diagnosis, from a patient treated with antithyroid drugs. The receptors originated from a man aged 40-50 years with Graves disease.

The table lists this clonotype with many counts. The chain links TRBV3-1 to TRBJ2-2; D is undetermined. V shed 3 bases and J shed 9 bases, with 17 bases lying between them. The germline CDR1 and CDR2 sequences are LGHDT and YNNKEL (reference sequence). This CDR3 is built from 15 residues. CDR3 coding DNA: TGTGCCAGCAGCCACAGATGGTCTACCGGCCGGGAGCTGTTTTTT. Its protein product is CASSHRWSTGRELFF. The variable domain in full, completed from reference TRBV3-1 and TRBJ2-2, reads DTAVSQTPKYLVTQMGNDKSIKCEQNLGHDTMYWYKQDSKKFLKIMFSYNNKELIINETVPNRFSPKSPDKAHLNLHINSLELGDSAVYFCASSHRWSTGRELFFGEGSRLTVL.

This clonotype came up many times. The V call is TRBV29-1, the J call TRBJ2-7; D could derive from TRBD1 or TRBD2 (5 bases each). Germline-derived CDR1 and CDR2 are SQVTM and ANQGSEA. The ends were cut back, 7 bases at V and 7 bases at J, with 14 bases in the middle. The CDR3 spans 11 residues. CDR3 bases: TGCAGCGCCGGGACCGCCATAGAGCAGTACTTC. Translating it yields CSAGTAIEQYF.

V usage is TRBV5-1 and J usage is TRBJ1-4, with 9 bases fitting TRBD1. Germline V gene sequence: CDR1 SGHRS, CDR2 YFSETQ. The CDR3 length is 14 residues. V dropped 4 bases and J dropped 10; count of bases not matched to a gene: 8. The CDR3 is CASSEGDRARKLFF. For the CDR3, the DNA is TGCGCCAGCAGCGAGGGGGACAGGGCTAGAAAACTGTTTTTT.

In this sample, this clonotype turned up many times. The genes are TRBV5-1 and TRBJ2-1, with TRBD1 identical over 8 bases. Germline V gene sequence: CDR1 SGHRS, CDR2 YFSETQ. This CDR3 comprises 15 residues. The V gene end was trimmed by 1 base and the J gene end by 8 bases; junction bases not matched to a gene: 8. CDR3 sequence: CASSLLGQGIDEQFF. The DNA for the CDR3 is TGCGCCAGCAGCTTGCTCGGACAGGGTATTGATGAGCAGTTCTTC.

The chain is built from TRBV27 and TRBJ1-4; no definite D call. The V gene lost 2 bases and the J gene lost 3 bases, with 10 bases spanning the gap. The V gene's germline CDR1 is MNHEY and CDR2 SMNVEV (reference sequence). The CDR3 totals 15 residues. CDR3 sequence reads: CASSLLGYSNEKLFF. The CDR3 region has the DNA TGTGCCAGCAGTTTACTCGGCTATTCTAATGAAAAACTGTTTTTT.

V and J are TRBV6-1 and TRBJ2-5; D gene ambiguous. Trimming cost V 6 bases and J 5 bases, with 10 bases left between them. CDR1 and CDR2 (germline): MNHNS, SASEGT. The CDR3 totals 12 residues. CDR3: CASSFYFETQYF. Here the CDR3 DNA reads TGTGCCAGCAGCTTCTATTTCGAGACCCAGTACTTC.

This clonotype was seen many times. The chain couples TRBV28 to TRBJ1-2; 7 bases map to TRBD1. Unmatched junction bases numbered 4, after V lost 2 bases and J lost 1 base. Germline V gene sequence: CDR1 MDHEN, CDR2 SYDVKM. The CDR3 covers 15 residues. CDR3 sequence (DNA): TGTGCCAGCAGTTTAACCGGGACAGTTAACTATGGCTACACCTTC. Translation: CASSLTGTVNYGYTF.

This clonotype was detected many times. J is TRBJ2-1 and V is TRBV28, with 14 bases fitting TRBD2. The V and J ends lost 6 bases and 8 bases, in that order; junction bases with no gene match: 12. The CDR3 covers 17 residues. Germline V gene lookup returns CDR1 MDHEN and CDR2 SYDVKM. CDR3: CASRTRLAGGRIYEQFF. DNA of the CDR3: TGTGCCAGCAGGACAAGACTAGCGGGGGGGCGGATTTATGAGCAGTTCTTC.

This clonotype was counted a few times. The rearrangement joins TRBV4-2 to TRBJ2-3; 7 positions agree with TRBD1. CDR1 is LGHNA, CDR2 YNFKEQ, per germline. The V gene end was trimmed by 1 base and the J gene end by 0 bases; junction bases not matched to a gene: 10. The CDR3 is made up of 18 amino acids. The CDR3 spells CASSQVPPRQGSTDTQYF. DNA of the CDR3: TGTGCCAGCAGCCAAGTTCCTCCCCGACAGGGTAGCACAGATACGCAGTATTTT.

The J gene is TRBJ2-5, the V gene TRBV18, with D perhaps TRBD1 (6 bases). Germline assignment: CDR1 KGHSH and CDR2 LQKENI. The CDR3 covers 13 residues. Trimming removed 1 base at V and 5 bases at J, with 8 bases between. In DNA form, the CDR3 reads TGTGCCAGCTCACCACAGGGGGTCGAGACCCAGTACTTC. Translating gives CASSPQGVETQYF.

This clonotype was counted ten times or more. The chain combines TRBV12-3 or TRBV12-4 with TRBJ2-7; D is uncertain. This CDR3 comprises 11 residues. Trimming stripped 8 bases from V and 0 bases from J, with 5 bases between. The CDR3 region has the DNA TGTGCCAGCGCCGACTCCTACGAGCAGTACTTC. Encoded protein: CASADSYEQYF.

To note about this clonotype: It may be a read error: a sequence one base away is much more abundant. This is likely a read error, given that the CDR3 carries no conserved phenylalanine or tryptophan at its end. This rearrangement joins TRBV7-8 to TRBJ2-1; weak D call: TRBD1 (5 bases). Germline-derived CDR1 and CDR2 are SGHVS and FQNEAQ. The length of the CDR3 is 15 residues. The germline V and J ends were trimmed by 1 base and 5 bases, with 12 bases remaining between them. DNA of the CDR3: TGTGCCAGCAGCTTAGTCAGGGTTGAGAACAATGAGCAGTTCCTC. This codes for CASSLVRVENNEQFL.

This clonotype was picked up a small number of times. The chain couples TRBV4-2 to TRBJ2-1, with 11 bases identical to TRBD1. Germline CDR1 LGHNA, CDR2 YNFKEQ. CDR3 size: 15 residues. J gave up 9 bases and V 1 base, and 5 bases lay outside the gene matches. CDR3 residues: CASSQVGTGGTEQFF. The CDR3 DNA reads as TGTGCCAGCAGCCAAGTGGGGACAGGGGGAACTGAGCAGTTCTTC.

This clonotype was found many times. The chain is built from TRBV30 and TRBJ1-5; no reliable D call. This CDR3 has 15 residues. Germline CDR1 GTSNPN, CDR2 SVGIG (reference sequence). Trimming took 0 bases from V and 5 from J, leaving 14 bases between them. DNA of the CDR3: TGTGCCTGGAGTGTACTCGTGGGGTCGGATCAGCCCCAGCATTTT. This encodes CAWSVLVGSDQPQHF. The whole variable domain, filled in from reference TRBV30 and TRBJ1-5, reads SQTIHQWPATLVQPVGSPLSLECTVEGTSNPNLYWYRQAAGRGLQLLFYSVGIGQISSEVPQNLSASRPQDRQFILSSKKLLLSDSGFYLCAWSVLVGSDQPQHFGDGTRLSIL.

This clonotype turned up a few times. The chain recombines TRBV9 with TRBJ1-3; TRBD1 might be the D (5 bases). The V end was cut by 2 bases, the J end by 0 bases, with 12 bases between. From germline, CDR1 is SGDLS and CDR2 YYNGEE. This CDR3 has 16 amino acids. The CDR3: CASSVWWGGSGNTIYF. For the CDR3, the DNA is TGTGCCAGCAGCGTCTGGTGGGGCGGCTCTGGAAACACCATATATTTT.

This clonotype was seen many times. The chain links TRBV12-3 or TRBV12-4 to TRBJ1-1, with a possible D match to TRBD1 (5 bases). This CDR3 is 13 amino acids long. Deletions cut 5 bases from V and 1 base from J, with 8 bases between. The CDR3 nucleotides read TGTGCCAGCAGTGGACATCCGAACACTGAAGCTTTCTTT. Amino acid sequence: CASSGHPNTEAFF.

This clonotype was counted only a few times. The V call is TRBV7-2, the J call TRBJ2-7, with 12 positions matching TRBD1. With V trimmed by 4 bases and J by 5 bases, 3 bases remained unmatched. The CDR3 has 14 residues. Per the germline V gene, CDR1 is SGHTA and CDR2 is FQGNSA. Written as DNA, the CDR3 is TGTGCCAGCAGCTCCGGGACAGGGGGCGACGAGCAGTACTTC. This encodes CASSSGTGGDEQYF.